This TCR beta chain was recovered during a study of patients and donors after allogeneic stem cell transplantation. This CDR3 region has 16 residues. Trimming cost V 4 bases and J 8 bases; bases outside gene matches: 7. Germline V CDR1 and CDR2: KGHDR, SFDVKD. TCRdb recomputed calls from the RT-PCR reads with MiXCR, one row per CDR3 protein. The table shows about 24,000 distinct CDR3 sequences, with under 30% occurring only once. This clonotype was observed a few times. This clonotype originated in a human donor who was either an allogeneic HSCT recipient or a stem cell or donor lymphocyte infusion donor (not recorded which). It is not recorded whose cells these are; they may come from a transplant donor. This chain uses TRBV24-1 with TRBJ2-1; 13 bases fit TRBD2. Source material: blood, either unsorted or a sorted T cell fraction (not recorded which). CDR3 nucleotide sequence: TGTGCCACCAGTGACGAGACTAGCGGGGGGAGGTATGAGCAGTTCTTC. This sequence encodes CATSDETSGGRYEQFF.